This T cell receptor (beta chain) was identified during a study of blood T cell repertoires in COVID-19 (dated by TCRdb to the early 2020s). Notes on the research overall: Samples from collaborators originated in the United States, Italy and Spain and spanned both the acute and convalescent phases of COVID-19. Where available, HLA class I and class II types were taken from metadata supplied by the sample provider and were not determined by assay-based typing. The repertoires were released in a freely available public database intended as a resource for research on the immune response to SARS-CoV-2. The prospective study material was composed of cDNA or gDNA derived from T cells, B-cell-depleted T cells, or PBMCs. The samples were drawn from the first 160 participants of the ongoing ImmuneRACE study and from 1,200 or so subjects provided by 6 global collaborators. A de-identified subject ID, COVID-19 status, age in years and sex were almost always included in the sample metadata. Subjects who had been exposed to COVID-19, were actively infected with it, or had recovered from it provided the deeply sampled blood TCRbeta repertoires that made up the dataset.

TCRbeta CDR3 regions were amplified from genomic DNA using the immunoSEQ Assay, a bias-controlled multiplex PCR. The paper's processing steps were these. Within the assay, amplification of reference gene primers was used to estimate how many nucleated cells each sample contained. To quantify the absolute abundance of each unique TCRbeta CDR3 rearrangement, sequence reads were collapsed and filtered. For each sample, productive Simpson clonality was calculated by taking the square root of Simpson's diversity index across productive rearrangements. TCRdb carries this immuneACCESS record with in-frame sequences only. Its versions omit some clonotypes, under half of them owing to an unresolved V gene in the studies checked, with the rest unexplained. Clone size and the V and J calls come from that table; the DNA yielded D and trimming. The sample records about 260,000 clones, roughly 80% of which are singletons. The ten top clones hold about 4.9% of the sample.

The CDR3 has 16 amino acids, counting the end cysteine and phenylalanine. The entry retains the CDR3 DNA only, 48 bases that are in frame from base 1. Per the germline V gene, MNHEY is the CDR1 and SVGAGI is the CDR2. At the junction V is shortened by 4 bases and J by 7 bases; bases outside the gene matches: 11. General conclusions and limits of the study: How much clinical and demographic metadata was included differed by source and by participant, and the metadata was provided uncurated.

A second Seattle source provided samples from volunteer blood donors who had recovered from COVID-19. Whole blood was collected in K2EDTA tubes by collaborating institutions according to the institutions' own protocols. Collaborator samples were shipped for TCRbeta analysis as frozen whole blood, isolated PBMCs, or DNA extracted from either sample type. About this clone itself: This clone's antigen is unknown. Per-nucleotide qualities are absent, and no much larger clonotype sits a single base away.

Sequencing used peripheral blood. The receptor was isolated from a man aged 55 to 70 who had recovered from COVID-19. The chain was built from TRBV6-5 and TRBJ2-2, with 8 junctional bases fitting TRBD2. At the DNA level, the sequence is TGTGCCAGCAGTTTCTCCGGGAGGGCCTATGTCGGGGAGCTGTTTTTT. Translated, it reads CASSFSGRAYVGELFF.